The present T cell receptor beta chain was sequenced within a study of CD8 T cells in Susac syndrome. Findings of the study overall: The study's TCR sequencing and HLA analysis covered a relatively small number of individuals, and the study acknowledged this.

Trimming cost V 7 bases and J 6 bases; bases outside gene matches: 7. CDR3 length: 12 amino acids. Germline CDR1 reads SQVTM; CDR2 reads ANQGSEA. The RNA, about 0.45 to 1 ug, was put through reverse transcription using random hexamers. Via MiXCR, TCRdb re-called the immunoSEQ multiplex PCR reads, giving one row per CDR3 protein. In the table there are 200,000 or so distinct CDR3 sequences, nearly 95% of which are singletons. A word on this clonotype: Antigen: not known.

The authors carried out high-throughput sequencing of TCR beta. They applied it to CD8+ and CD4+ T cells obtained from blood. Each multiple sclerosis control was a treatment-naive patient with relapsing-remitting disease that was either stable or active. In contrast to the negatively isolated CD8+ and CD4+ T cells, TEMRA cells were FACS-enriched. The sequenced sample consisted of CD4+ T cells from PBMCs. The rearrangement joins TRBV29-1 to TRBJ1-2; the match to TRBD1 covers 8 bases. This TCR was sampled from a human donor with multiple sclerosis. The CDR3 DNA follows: TGCAGCGCAGCGACAGGGGTGAATGGCTACACCTTC. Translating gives CSAATGVNGYTF.